The 20 T cell receptor beta chains reported below all come from one sample, sequenced in a study of early T cells in non-severe SARS-CoV-2 infection. TCRdb called the 5' RACE reads again in MiXCR, with one record for every CDR3 protein. The sample yields tens of thousands of distinct CDR3 sequences, approximately 13% seen once. Sequences were obtained from whole blood. The receptors stem from an adult who was a healthcare worker with PCR-confirmed SARS-CoV-2 infection or an uninfected control (not recorded which).

The chain is built from TRBV2 and TRBJ2-3; the match to TRBD2 covers 12 bases. J gave up 0 bases and V 6 bases, and 4 bases lay outside the gene matches. Germline CDR1 SNHLY, CDR2 FYNNEI. The CDR3 consists of 16 residues. In nucleotides, the CDR3 is TGTGCCAGCAGGGAGCTAGCGGGAGGGAGCACAGATACGCAGTATTTT. Amino acids: CASRELAGGSTDTQYF.

This clonotype was picked up many times. DNA for the CDR3: TGCAGCACCAAACAGGGGTTTGGCACTGAAGCTTTCTTT. It codes for CSTKQGFGTEAFF. The chain joins TRBV29-1 to TRBJ1-1, with 7 bases aligning to TRBD1. Germline trimming cut 8 bases from V and 4 bases from J; bases unmatched to any gene: 10. The CDR3 spans 13 residues. Germline V lookup: CDR1 SQVTM, CDR2 ANQGSEA.

This clonotype was detected many times. The chain recombines TRBV7-3 with TRBJ2-1; D call uncertain. The CDR3 runs 15 residues. Trimming took off 4 bases at V and 8 bases at J, with 18 bases between the two ends. Germline V gene data show CDR1 as SGHTA and CDR2 as FQGTGA. The CDR3, as DNA: TGTGCCAGCAGCTCTATAGGAGCCCCCCGGCATGAGCAGTTCTTC. Translated: CASSSIGAPRHEQFF.

This clonotype was counted a few times. This chain links TRBV6-1 with TRBJ2-5; D may be TRBD2 (6 bases). The germline V gene encodes CDR1 MNHNS and CDR2 SASEGT. CDR3 length equals 13 residues. V was pared by 6 bases and J by 5 bases, with 13 bases between. For the CDR3, the DNA is TGTGCCAGCAGAAGGGACTTAGTGGAGACCCAGTACTTC. Translating gives CASRRDLVETQYF.

This clonotype was recorded a few times. The CDR3 spells CASRIRLAADTQYF. CDR3 in DNA: TGTGCCAGCAGGATTAGACTAGCTGCAGATACGCAGTATTTT. The genes are TRBV12-3 or TRBV12-4 and TRBJ2-3, with 7 bases that match TRBD2. This CDR3 is built from 14 residues. J was trimmed by 4 bases and V by 6 bases; bases with no gene match: 7.

The V and J genes are TRBV2 and TRBJ2-5; 7 nucleotides agree with TRBD2. The germline CDR1 and CDR2 sequences are SNHLY and FYNNEI. V lost 7 bases, J lost 5 bases, and 1 base stayed unmatched. The CDR3 is 11 residues long. The CDR3 region is CASTAGETQYF. DNA for the CDR3: TGTGCCAGCACAGCGGGGGAGACCCAGTACTTC.

This clonotype was seen a few times. The chain is built from TRBV15 and TRBJ1-6; 8 bases line up with TRBD1. This CDR3 is built from 15 residues. The ends lost 0 bases at V and 9 bases at J; junction bases unmatched: 4. Germline values: CDR1 LNHNV, CDR2 YYDKDF (reference sequence). This chain's CDR3 is CATSRDRGPGSPLHF. As DNA, the CDR3 is TGTGCCACCAGCAGAGACAGGGGGCCCGGTTCACCCCTCCACTTT.

This clonotype was picked up a small number of times. The chain has TRBV6-2 or TRBV6-3 and TRBJ1-4; D remains unclear. The CDR3 length is 14 residues. The germline V gene encodes CDR1 MNHEY and CDR2 SVGEGT. V lost 5 bases and J 8 bases, leaving 15 bases between the germline ends. The DNA of the CDR3 is TGTGCCAGCAGTCCAGGAGGTGTCAGCGAAAAACTGTTTTTT. Its protein is CASSPGGVSEKLFF.

In its sample, this clonotype was seen a few times. The CDR3 nucleotides read TGTGCCAGCAGTACAGGGATCGGGGAGCTGTTTTTT. Translated: CASSTGIGELFF. This chain connects TRBV12-3 or TRBV12-4 to TRBJ2-2; a possible D gene is TRBD1 (6 bases). Between the trimmed V and J ends, which lost 5 bases and 7 bases, there was a span of 8 bases. This CDR3 comprises 12 residues.

This clonotype was seen more than once but under ten times. The chain joins TRBV11-2 to TRBJ2-7; the match to TRBD2 covers 7 bases. The trim removed 0 bases at V and 0 bases at J, leaving 5 bases unmatched. This CDR3 is 16 amino acids long. In germline, CDR1 is SGHAT, CDR2 FQNNGV. The CDR3 DNA reads as TGTGCCAGCAGCTTAGATGGGGCTAGCGGCTCCTACGAGCAGTACTTC. Protein: CASSLDGASGSYEQYF. The full variable domain, its missing parts supplied by reference TRBV11-2 and TRBJ2-7, is EAGVAQSPRYKIIEKRQSVAFWCNPISGHATLYWYQQILGQGPKLLIQFQNNGVVDDSQLPKDRFSAERLKGVDSTLKIQPAKLEDSAVYLCASSLDGASGSYEQYFGPGTRLTVT.

A few counts support this clonotype. The chain uses TRBV20-1 and TRBJ2-1; TRBD2 aligns across 14 bases. The CDR3 contains 16 residues. CDR1 and CDR2 (germline): DFQATT, SNEGSKA (reference sequence). The V gene end was trimmed by 2 bases and the J gene end by 10 bases; junction bases not matched to a gene: 10. The CDR3 protein is CSARFRLAGGPGEQFF. The CDR3 bases are TGCAGTGCTAGATTCCGACTAGCGGGAGGGCCTGGAGAGCAGTTCTTC.

V usage is TRBV7-2 and J usage is TRBJ2-2, with 10 bases matching TRBD2. Germline CDR1 is SGHTA and CDR2 is FQGNSA. This CDR3 has 16 residues. V lost 5 bases, J lost 5 bases, and 8 bases stayed unmatched. CDR3 protein: CASSGAGGPSTGELFF. CDR3 DNA: TGTGCCAGCAGCGGAGCGGGAGGGCCAAGTACCGGGGAGCTGTTTTTT.

The rearrangement links TRBV29-1 to TRBJ1-4, with D possibly being TRBD1 (5 bases). V was shortened by 7 bases and J by 6 bases, with 9 bases between the two germline ends. This CDR3 is built from 11 residues. Germline CDR1 and CDR2: SQVTM and ANQGSEA. The CDR3, as DNA: TGCAGCGGCATACAGGATGAAAAACTGTTTTTT. Its translation: CSGIQDEKLFF.

The rearrangement links TRBV11-2 to TRBJ1-1; D remains ambiguous. CDR1 and CDR2 from the germline V gene are SGHAT and FQNNGV. V lost 5 bases to trimming and J lost 0 bases, with 7 bases between them. The CDR3 totals 13 residues. This chain's CDR3 is CASSTQLNTEAFF. In nucleotides, the CDR3 is TGTGCCAGCAGCACCCAATTGAACACTGAAGCTTTCTTT.

This clonotype came up once. The rearrangement uses TRBV6-1 and TRBJ1-1; no clear D. The CDR3 length is 12 residues. The V end was cut by 8 bases, the J end by 5 bases, with 12 bases between. The germline V gene encodes CDR1 MNHNS and CDR2 SASEGT. CDR3 in DNA: TGTGCCAGCGGGCATAAAGGGACTGAAGCTTTCTTT. It translates to CASGHKGTEAFF.

This clonotype was recorded a few times. This chain connects TRBV4-1 to TRBJ1-2, with TRBD1 matching over 7 bases. V shed 0 bases, J shed 4 bases, and the junction held 11 bases outside the gene matches. Germline-derived CDR1 and CDR2 are MGHRA and YSYEKL. This CDR3 has 17 amino acids. CDR3 region: CASSQDVHRTGAYGYTF. DNA of the CDR3: TGCGCCAGCAGCCAAGATGTTCATCGGACAGGTGCCTATGGCTACACCTTC.

The genes are TRBV6-5 and TRBJ1-2; D is unclear. CDR3 size: 11 residues. Germline assignment: CDR1 MNHEY and CDR2 SVGAGI. V gave up 7 bases and J gave up 7 bases, with 10 bases separating them. CDR3 loop: CASTQGGGYTF. CDR3 DNA sequence: TGTGCCAGCACCCAAGGTGGTGGCTACACCTTC.

Only a few counts were recorded for this clonotype. CDR3 residues: CSVHGLAGGVEQFF. The CDR3 DNA is TGCAGTGTTCACGGACTAGCGGGAGGTGTTGAGCAGTTCTTC. The chain employs TRBV20-1 and TRBJ2-1; TRBD2 agrees at 14 bases. The CDR3 spans 14 residues. Germline V gene data show CDR1 as DFQATT and CDR2 as SNEGSKA (reference sequence). Trimming at V came to 7 bases and at J to 9 bases, leaving 8 bases not matched to a gene.

Concerning this clonotype: A much larger clone lies a single base off, so this may be a read error. This CDR3 reads CASSPSRGGRYAF. As DNA, the CDR3 is TGTGCCAGCAGTCCCTCACGAGGAGGACGCTACGCCTTC. The rearrangement links TRBV12-3 or TRBV12-4 to TRBJ1-2; D is ambiguous. CDR3 length: 13 amino acids.

There are many counts of this clonotype. The junction does not match germline at one end; this may be a read error. This sequence joins TRBV29-1 and TRBJ2-5, with 8 nucleotides matching TRBD1. This CDR3 has 11 amino acids. Germline V gives CDR1 SQVTM, CDR2 ANQGSEA. CDR3 region: CSLDRGETQYF. The CDR3 DNA follows: TGCAGCCTTGACAGGGGAGAGACCCAGTACTTC.